Listed below are T cell receptor beta chains from one sample, sequenced in a study of cytomegalovirus exposure and HLA in healthy donors. The assay was immunoSEQ multiplex PCR, and TCRdb's table has in-frame clones only and misses some. The sample lists around 140,000 clones; 60% to 80% were seen once. The sample taken for sequencing was PBMCs. The origin of the receptors is a male donor in good health and CMV-seronegative. Each CDR3 is given with its conserved first and last residue. The D gene is left open where the match is weak. Size tells how often a clone was seen (once, few, many) or the class of an expanded clone, and some rows leave it out.

j_call d_call v_call clone_size cdr3_nt cdr3_aa
TRBJ2-2 - TRBV15 few TGTGCCACCAGCAGAGATCAAGGCCAAGGGGCCGCCGACACCGGGGAGCTGTTTTTT CATSRDQGQGAADTGELFF
TRBJ1-2 TRBD1 TRBV6-5 - TGTGCCAGCAGTTCCTCGACAGGGGGCTTGGGTGGCTACACCTTC CASSSSTGGLGGYTF
TRBJ1-1 - TRBV15 few TGTGCCACCAGCAGAGATGGGCCACAGCGGGAGAGTTGGACTGAAGCTTTCTTT CATSRDGPQRESWTEAFF
TRBJ1-4 - TRBV7-8 few TGTGCCAGCAGCTTCAGGGAAATGATTGCAACTAATGAAAAACTGTTTTTT CASSFREMIATNEKLFF
TRBJ1-5 - TRBV19 - TGTGCCAGTAGTATCGTAACAGTTAATCAGCCCCAGCATTTT CASSIVTVNQPQHF
TRBJ2-7 TRBD2 TRBV7-6 - TGTGCCAGCAGCCCCGGGGGGAACTACGAGCAGTACTTC CASSPGGNYEQYF
TRBJ1-4 - TRBV7-9 few TGTGCCAGCAGCTCCCGGAAGGATACAGCAACTAATGAAAAACTGTTTTTT CASSSRKDTATNEKLFF
TRBJ1-6 TRBD1 TRBV19 once TGTGCCAGTAGCCTGGAGGGGGCGAAGAATTCACCCCTCCACTTT CASSLEGAKNSPLHF
TRBJ2-1 TRBD2 TRBV6-4 - TGTGCCAGCAGTGAAGCGGGAGGGTACAATGAGCAGTTCTTC CASSEAGGYNEQFF
TRBJ2-5 TRBD2 TRBV5-1 - TGCGCCAGCAGCTTTGCGGGGGGGAAGAGTCAAGAGACCCAGTACTTC CASSFAGGKSQETQYF
TRBJ2-3 - TRBV28 few TGTGCCAGCACCGGAGTCCCGGGACACTTCACAGATACGCAGTATTTT CASTGVPGHFTDTQYF
TRBJ2-5 - TRBV5-6 - TGTGCCAGCAGCTTCCGGGGGGCCCAAGAGACCCAGTACTTC CASSFRGAQETQYF
TRBJ2-1 - TRBV7-3 - TGTGCCAGCAGCCCGTCCTCCGGGACATCAAACAATGAGCAGTTCTTC CASSPSSGTSNNEQFF
TRBJ1-5 TRBD1 TRBV7-8 - TGTGCCAGCAGCCCCCTTGGACAGGGGACTTTAAATCAGCCCCAGCATTTT CASSPLGQGTLNQPQHF
TRBJ2-7 - TRBV27 - TGTGCCAGCAGTTTAGGGGGGTACGAGCAGTACTTC CASSLGGYEQYF
TRBJ1-1 - TRBV10-3 - TGTGCCATCTGGAGAGGACAGCCGAACACTGAAGCTTTCTTT CAIWRGQPNTEAFF
TRBJ2-7 TRBD2 TRBV7-2 - TGTGCCAGCAGCTCCCCTGGACTAGCGGGAGGTTCAAACTACGAGCAGTACTTC CASSSPGLAGGSNYEQYF
TRBJ1-1 - TRBV4-3 - TGCGCCAGCAGCCAAGATAGGTTAGGTACTAATGAAGCTTTCTTT CASSQDRLGTNEAFF
TRBJ2-7 TRBD1 TRBV7-6 - TGTGCCAGCAGCTTAGGGTGGGACAGGGGCCACGAGCAGTACTTC CASSLGWDRGHEQYF
TRBJ1-2 TRBD1 TRBV18 - TGTGCCAGCTCCTGGGACAGGACTTCTTATGGCTACACCTTC CASSWDRTSYGYTF
TRBJ1-4 - TRBV28 - TGTGCCAGCAGTTTGGGGGGTTTGGAAACTAATGAAAAACTGTTTTTT CASSLGGLETNEKLFF
TRBJ2-7 - TRBV19 - TGTGCCAGTAGTGCCCGTCTTAGCTCCTACGAGCAGTACTTC CASSARLSSYEQYF
TRBJ1-1 TRBD1 TRBV6-1 - TGTGCCAGCTTTGGACAGGGGGCTGAAGCTTTCTTT CASFGQGAEAFF
TRBJ2-3 - TRBV20-1 - TGCAGTGCAAGAGGGTTCAGGGAACAGTATTTT CSARGFREQYF
TRBJ2-7 - TRBV4-3 few TGCGCCAGCAGCCAAGATCGCGGTCGCCAGCAGTACTTC CASSQDRGRQQYF
TRBJ2-7 TRBD2 TRBV28 - TGTGCCAGCAGCTTCAGCGGGGGTTACAGCTACGAGCAGTACTTC CASSFSGGYSYEQYF
TRBJ2-6 - TRBV4-3 - TGCGCCAGCAGCCAAGAAGAGGGCTCTGGGGCCAACGTCCTGACTTTC CASSQEEGSGANVLTF
TRBJ1-1 TRBD1 TRBV18 - TGTGCCAGCTCACCGGGGAGACAGGGAAACACTGAAGCTTTCTTT CASSPGRQGNTEAFF
TRBJ1-3 - TRBV30 - TGTGCCTGGAGCTCGACAGTTGGAAACACCATATATTTT CAWSSTVGNTIYF
TRBJ2-3 - TRBV7-2 - TGTGCCAGCAGCCAGGCCGGGACACACTTTGATACGCAGTATTTT CASSQAGTHFDTQYF
TRBJ2-7 TRBD1 TRBV5-6 - TGTGCCAGCGGCCGCGTAGTGGACAGGGCCTCCTACGAGCAGTACTTC CASGRVVDRASYEQYF
TRBJ1-5 - TRBV6-5 once TGTGCCAGCAGTTACTCGGGCAGGGATAGGGATCAGCCCCAGCATTTT CASSYSGRDRDQPQHF
TRBJ1-3 - TRBV7-2 once TGTGCCAGCAGCTTAAGAGAACTCTCTGGAAACACCATATATTTT CASSLRELSGNTIYF
TRBJ1-3 - TRBV7-6 - TGTGCCAGCAGCTTAAAGTCGGAGACAGGACTTGGAAACACCATATATTTT CASSLKSETGLGNTIYF
TRBJ1-1 - TRBV2 few TGTGCCAGCAGACCAGGACAGCCCGGCACTGAAGCTTTCTTT CASRPGQPGTEAFF
TRBJ1-1 TRBD1 TRBV27 - TGTGCCAGCATTCGGACAGGGGGCTTCTATGAAGCTTTCTTT CASIRTGGFYEAFF
TRBJ2-1 TRBD2 TRBV19 - TGTGCCAGTAGTATAGTGACTAGCGGTTACCACAATGAGCAGTTCTTC CASSIVTSGYHNEQFF
TRBJ2-3 - TRBV10-3 - TGTGCCATCAGGGGTGGAGGGAATCACCCAGATACGCAGTATTTT CAIRGGGNHPDTQYF
TRBJ2-2 - TRBV4-2 few TGTGCCAGCAGCCAAAGGCTAGATTACACCGGGGAGCTGTTTTTT CASSQRLDYTGELFF
TRBJ2-7 TRBD2 TRBV6-5 - TGTGCCAGCAGTTACTCGGGACTAGCGGGGTTTGAGCAGTACTTC CASSYSGLAGFEQYF
TRBJ2-7 - TRBV6-5 few TGTGCCAGCCGCCGGGTCTCCTCGAACGAGCAGTACTTC CASRRVSSNEQYF
TRBJ2-3 TRBD2 TRBV28 - TGTGCCAGCGGCCGCGGGGGGCCCACAGATACGCAGTATTTT CASGRGGPTDTQYF